Presented here are 20 T cell receptor beta chains from one specimen sequenced in a study of early T cells in non-severe SARS-CoV-2 infection. A single record per CDR3 protein comes from TCRdb applying MiXCR to the 5' RACE reads. This sample has fewer than 80,000 distinct CDR3 sequences; 8% to 9% occur once, and the top ten carry around 15%. The source material was whole blood, sampled at baseline. The receptors come from an adult who was a healthcare worker with PCR-confirmed SARS-CoV-2 infection or an uninfected control (not recorded which).

About this clonotype itself: This may stem from a read error, because a much larger clone lies one nucleotide away. The rearrangement links TRBV6-2 or TRBV6-3 to TRBJ2-5; D gene ambiguous. Trimming took off 6 bases at V and 5 bases at J, with 7 bases between the two ends. The germline gives CDR1 MNHEY, CDR2 SVGEGT. The CDR3 has 11 amino acids. The CDR3 DNA follows: TGTGCCAGCAGCTGGGCGGAGACCCAGTACTTC. As protein: CASSWAETQYF.

The genes are TRBV5-4 and TRBJ2-7; D not certain. V was cut by 3 bases and J by 5 bases, with 15 bases left in between. CDR3 size: 14 residues. Germline assignment: CDR1 SGHNT and CDR2 YYREEE (reference sequence). CDR3: CASSSPTVSNEQYF. The CDR3 bases are TGTGCCAGCAGCTCACCGACGGTGAGCAACGAGCAGTACTTC.

This clonotype was counted at least ten times. V usage is TRBV7-2 and J usage is TRBJ2-3; 7 bases align to TRBD1. The CDR3 runs 16 residues. Germline loops: CDR1 SGHTA, CDR2 FQGNSA. The trim removed 5 bases at V and 1 base at J, leaving 9 bases unmatched. The CDR3 loop is CASSVRYRGGTDTQYF. For the CDR3, the DNA is TGTGCCAGCAGCGTTCGCTACAGGGGTGGCACAGATACGCAGTATTTT.

This clonotype was seen only a few times. The chain uses TRBV5-1 and TRBJ2-7; 10 bases are shared with TRBD2. Germline V gene lookup returns CDR1 SGHRS and CDR2 YFSETQ. Trimming took 0 bases from V and 3 from J; bases not matched to a gene: 3. This CDR3 comprises 15 residues. The CDR3 bases are TGCGCCAGCAGCTTGGCCGGGACTAGCGACTACGAGCAGTACTTC. This translates into CASSLAGTSDYEQYF.

At least ten counts were recorded for this clonotype. The CDR3: CASSPGRGSDTQYF. CDR3 bases: TGTGCCAGCAGCCCCGGGCGCGGTTCAGATACGCAGTATTTT. The chain joins TRBV7-2 to TRBJ2-3; D not certain. CDR1 and CDR2 from the germline V gene are SGHTA and FQGNSA. The CDR3 is 14 residues long. Trimming removed 5 bases from V and 4 bases from J, with 13 bases in between. Full variable domain (outside the CDR3, taken from reference TRBV7-2 and TRBJ2-3): GAGVSQSPSNKVTEKGKDVELRCDPISGHTALYWYRQSLGQGLEFLIYFQGNSAPDKSGLPSDRFSAERTGGSVSTLTIQRTQQEDSAVYLCASSPGRGSDTQYFGPGTRLTVL.

This clonotype was seen a handful of times. The chain joins TRBV12-5 to TRBJ2-1; D call uncertain. Germline V lookup: CDR1 LGHNT, CDR2 FRNRAP. The CDR3 has 16 residues. V was shortened by 0 bases and J by 3 bases, with 12 bases between the two germline ends. The CDR3 reads CASGLVVFLDYNEQFF. CDR3 DNA sequence: TGTGCTAGTGGTTTGGTAGTTTTTCTTGACTACAATGAGCAGTTCTTC. Drawing the rest from reference TRBV12-5 and TRBJ2-1, the complete variable domain is DARVTQTPRHKVTEMGQEVTMRCQPILGHNTVFWYRQTMMQGLELLAYFRNRAPLDDSGMPKDRFSAEMPDATLATLKIQPSEPRDSAVYFCASGLVVFLDYNEQFFGPGTRLTVL.

This clonotype was observed at least ten times. This chain links TRBV7-3 with TRBJ2-7; 12 nucleotides line up with TRBD1. V was pared by 5 bases and J by 3 bases, with 8 bases of the junction left unmatched. The CDR3 runs to 16 residues. From germline, CDR1 is SGHTA and CDR2 FQGTGA. Here the CDR3 DNA reads TGTGCCAGCAGCCCCGGGACAGGGGGCGATCTCTACGAGCAGTACTTC. As protein: CASSPGTGGDLYEQYF.

The V gene is TRBV9, the J gene TRBJ2-7; 11 nucleotides match TRBD2. The CDR3 runs to 17 residues. V was clipped by 4 bases and J by 2 bases; unmatched bases: 11. Per the germline V gene, CDR1 is SGDLS and CDR2 is YYNGEE. DNA for the CDR3: TGTGCCAGCAGCTCTCCGACGACTAGCGGGACTACCTACGAGCAGTACTTC. Amino acid sequence: CASSSPTTSGTTYEQYF.

This clonotype was counted many times. This chain connects TRBV4-3 to TRBJ1-2; no firm D call. Germline assignment: CDR1 LGHNA and CDR2 YSLEER. The ends were cut back, 0 bases at V and 8 bases at J, with 16 bases in the middle. This CDR3 contains 15 residues. The CDR3 sequence: CASSQDGLPRMGYTF. Here the CDR3 DNA reads TGCGCCAGCAGCCAAGACGGACTCCCGAGGATGGGCTACACCTTC.

The V call is TRBV29-1, the J call TRBJ1-2; D unclear. The V end was cut by 4 bases, the J end by 6 bases, with 9 bases between. Germline V gene data show CDR1 as SQVTM and CDR2 as ANQGSEA. The CDR3 runs 11 residues. DNA for the CDR3: TGCAGCGTTGGAGAAGTCCATGGCTACACCTTC. Residues: CSVGEVHGYTF.

This clonotype has just a few counts. The rearrangement links TRBV20-1 to TRBJ2-3; TRBD2 matches at 11 bases. The CDR3 has 14 amino acids. Germline V gene lookup returns CDR1 DFQATT and CDR2 SNEGSKA (reference sequence). J was trimmed by 11 bases and V by 6 bases; bases with no gene match: 13. Written as DNA, the CDR3 is TGCAGTGCCAAGGGGAACAGGGGGACTAGCGGGCAGTATTTT. Translation gives CSAKGNRGTSGQYF.

The sample holds a few counts of this clonotype. This chain joins TRBV24-1 and TRBJ1-2, with 9 bases fitting TRBD1. This CDR3 region has 12 residues. Trimming removed 9 bases from V and 5 bases from J; junction bases left unmatched: 3. Germline V gene data show CDR1 as KGHDR and CDR2 as SFDVKD. This chain's CDR3 is CATSQGAYGYTF. DNA for the CDR3: TGTGCCACCTCACAGGGGGCATATGGCTACACCTTC.

This clonotype was observed a few times. The rearrangement uses TRBV7-2 and TRBJ1-2; D is ambiguous. Germline CDR1 is SGHTA and CDR2 is FQGNSA. There are 11 residues in the CDR3. V shed 5 bases and J shed 7 bases, with 8 bases lying between them. The chain's CDR3 is CASSLQFGYTF. The CDR3 DNA reads as TGTGCCAGCAGCCTTCAGTTTGGCTACACCTTC.

There are a few counts of this clonotype. The V and J genes are TRBV7-9 and TRBJ2-1; D unclear. CDR1 SEHNR and CDR2 FQNEAQ come from the germline V gene (reference sequence). There are 11 residues in the CDR3. V gave up 3 bases and J gave up 8 bases, with 5 bases separating them. CDR3 loop: CASSFAYEQFF. DNA for the CDR3: TGTGCCAGCAGCTTCGCGTATGAGCAGTTCTTC.

This chain uses TRBV3-1 with TRBJ1-3; no clear D gene. Germline CDR1 and CDR2: LGHDT and YNNKEL (reference sequence). Between the trimmed V and J ends, which lost 1 base and 4 bases, there was a span of 5 bases. The CDR3 is 13 amino acids. Here the CDR3 DNA reads TGTGCCAGCAGCCAAGTTGTGGGAAACACCATATATTTT. This codes for CASSQVVGNTIYF.

The table lists this clonotype with a few counts. One end of the junction varies from germline; a read error may be responsible. The chain recombines TRBV20-1 with TRBJ2-6; TRBD1 aligns across 12 bases. CDR1 and CDR2 (germline): DFQATT, SNEGSKA (reference sequence). The CDR3 is made up of 18 amino acids. CDR3 nucleotides: TGCAGTGCTAGAGTCCTGGGACAGGGGGCCGCTGGGGCCAACGTCCTGATTTTC. This encodes CSARVLGQGAAGANVLIF.

The J gene is TRBJ1-4, the V gene TRBV12-3 or TRBV12-4, with 7 bases that match TRBD1. The length of the CDR3 is 15 residues. Unmatched junction bases numbered 5, after V lost 1 base and J lost 6 bases. The CDR3 region has the DNA TGTGCCAGCAGTTTAGAAGGGACAGCGTATGAAAAACTGTTTTTT. It yields the protein CASSLEGTAYEKLFF.

This clonotype was seen ten or more times. CDR3 nucleotide sequence: TGTGCCAGCAGCTCTCGCACGCCGACTCCCGGGGAGCTGTTTTTT. Translated, it gives CASSSRTPTPGELFF. This rearrangement joins TRBV7-6 to TRBJ2-2; no definite D call. CDR1 and CDR2 from the germline V gene are SGHVS and FNYEAQ. The CDR3 is 15 residues long. Trimming cost V 4 bases and J 6 bases, with 15 bases left between them. Variable domain in full (rest from reference TRBV7-6 and TRBJ2-2): GAGVSQSPRYKVTKRGQDVALRCDPISGHVSLYWYRQALGQGPEFLTYFNYEAQQDKSGLPNDRFSAERPEGSISTLTIQRTEQRDSAMYRCASSSRTPTPGELFFGEGSRLTVL.

This clonotype was observed a few times. The chain is built from TRBV12-3 or TRBV12-4 and TRBJ1-4; weak D call: TRBD1 (5 bases). V dropped 1 base and J dropped 1 base, with 7 bases sitting between them. The CDR3 has 15 residues. In DNA, the CDR3 is TGTGCCAGCAGTTTAGGGGACGAAACTAATGAAAAACTGTTTTTT. Translating it yields CASSLGDETNEKLFF.

This clonotype was seen repeatedly, ten times or more. V gene TRBV12-3 or TRBV12-4 combines with J gene TRBJ2-1; 7 bases map to TRBD1. Germline trimming cut 4 bases from V and 5 bases from J; bases unmatched to any gene: 8. The CDR3 runs 15 residues. The CDR3 spells CASSYRDSINNEQFF. DNA for the CDR3: TGTGCCAGCAGTTACCGGGACAGCATAAACAATGAGCAGTTCTTC.